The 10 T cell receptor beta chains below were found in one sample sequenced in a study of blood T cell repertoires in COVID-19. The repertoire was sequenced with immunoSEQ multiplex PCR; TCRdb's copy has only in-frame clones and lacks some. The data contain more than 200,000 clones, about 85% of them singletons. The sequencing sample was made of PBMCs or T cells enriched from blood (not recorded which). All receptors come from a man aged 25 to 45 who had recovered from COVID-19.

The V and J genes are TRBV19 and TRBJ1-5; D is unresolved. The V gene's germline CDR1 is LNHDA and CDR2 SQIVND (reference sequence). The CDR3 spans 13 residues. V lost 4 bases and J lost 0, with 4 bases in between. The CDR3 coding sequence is TGTGCCAGTAGTACCAATAGCAATCAGCCCCAGCATTTT. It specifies CASSTNSNQPQHF. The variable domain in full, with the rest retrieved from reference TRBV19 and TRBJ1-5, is DGGITQSPKYLFRKEGQNVTLSCEQNLNHDAMYWYRQDPGQGLRLIYYSQIVNDFQKGDIAEGYSVSREKKESFPLTVTSAQKNPTAFYLCASSTNSNQPQHFGDGTRLSIL.

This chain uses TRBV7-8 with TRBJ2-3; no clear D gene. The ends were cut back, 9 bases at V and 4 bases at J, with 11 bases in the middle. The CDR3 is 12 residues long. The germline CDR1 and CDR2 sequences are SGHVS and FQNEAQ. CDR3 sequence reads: CASSSEADTQYF. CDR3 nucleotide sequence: TGTGCCAGTTCTTCAGAAGCAGATACGCAGTATTTT.

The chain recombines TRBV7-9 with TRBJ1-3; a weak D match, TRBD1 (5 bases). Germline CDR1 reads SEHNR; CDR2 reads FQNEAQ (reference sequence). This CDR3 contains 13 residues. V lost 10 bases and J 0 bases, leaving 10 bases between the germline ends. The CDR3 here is CATHRFSGNTIYF. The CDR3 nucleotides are TGTGCCACTCACAGGTTCTCTGGAAACACCATATATTTT.

The CDR3: CASSYSRPENGEQYF. CDR3 DNA sequence: TGTGCCAGCAGTTACTCGCGGCCTGAAAACGGCGAGCAGTACTTC. J is TRBJ2-7 and V is TRBV6-5, with D uncertain. The germline gives CDR1 MNHEY, CDR2 SVGAGI. The V end was cut by 0 bases, the J end by 6 bases, with 15 bases between. This CDR3 comprises 15 residues.

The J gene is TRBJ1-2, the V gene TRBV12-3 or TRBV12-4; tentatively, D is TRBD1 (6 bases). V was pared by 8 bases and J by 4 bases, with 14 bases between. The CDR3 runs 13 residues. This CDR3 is CASETGLGYGYTF. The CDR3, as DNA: TGTGCCAGCGAAACAGGGTTGGGCTATGGCTACACCTTC.

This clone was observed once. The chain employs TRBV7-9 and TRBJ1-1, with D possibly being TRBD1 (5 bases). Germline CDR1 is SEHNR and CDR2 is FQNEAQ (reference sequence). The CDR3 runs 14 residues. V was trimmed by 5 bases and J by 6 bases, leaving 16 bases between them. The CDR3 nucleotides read TGTGCCAGCAGCCCGTACAAGACAGAAGCTGAAGCTTTCTTT. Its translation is CASSPYKTEAEAFF.

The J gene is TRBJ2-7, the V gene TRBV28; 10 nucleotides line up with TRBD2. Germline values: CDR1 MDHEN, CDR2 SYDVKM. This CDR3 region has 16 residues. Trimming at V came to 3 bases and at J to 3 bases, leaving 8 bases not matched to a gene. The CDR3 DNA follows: TGTGCCAGCAGTTTGGATAGCGGGAGGCCCCTCTACGAGCAGTACTTC. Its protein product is CASSLDSGRPLYEQYF.

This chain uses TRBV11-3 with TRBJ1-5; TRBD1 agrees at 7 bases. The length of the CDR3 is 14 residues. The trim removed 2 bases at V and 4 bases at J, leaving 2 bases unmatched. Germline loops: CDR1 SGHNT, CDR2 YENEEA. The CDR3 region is CASSLRDRNQPQHF. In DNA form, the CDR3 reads TGTGCCAGCAGCTTACGGGACAGAAATCAGCCCCAGCATTTT.

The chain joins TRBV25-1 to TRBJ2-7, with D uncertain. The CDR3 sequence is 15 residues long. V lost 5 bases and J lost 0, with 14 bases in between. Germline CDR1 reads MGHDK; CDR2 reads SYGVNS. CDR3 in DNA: TGTGCCAGCAGTCCCCTCGGAAGCGTCTCCTACGAGCAGTACTTC. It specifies CASSPLGSVSYEQYF.

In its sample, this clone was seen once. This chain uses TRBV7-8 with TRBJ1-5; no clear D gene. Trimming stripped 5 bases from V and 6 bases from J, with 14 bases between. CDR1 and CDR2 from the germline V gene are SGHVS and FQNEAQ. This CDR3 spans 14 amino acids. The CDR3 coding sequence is TGTGCCAGCAGCCCGACTCGGGGAGGTCAGCCCCAGCATTTT. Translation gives CASSPTRGGQPQHF.